The 22 T cell receptor beta chains presented below share a single source sample, sequenced in a study of blood T cells in healthy people across ages. A second PCR, run for about 7 to 11 cycles, used a sample-barcoded 5' primer plus a J-beta primer mix. TCRdb reprocessed the 5' RACE reads via MiXCR and lists one record per CDR3 protein. The table includes around 800,000 distinct CDR3 sequences, around 45% detected once. The sample consisted of blood. The receptors were gathered from an older man in good health.

The chain links TRBV12-3 or TRBV12-4 to TRBJ2-1; maybe TRBD1 (5 bases). Trimming took 8 bases from V and 6 from J, leaving 23 bases between them. The CDR3 sequence is 16 residues long. The CDR3 is CASRSRTNSYVNEQFF. The CDR3 region has the DNA TGTGCCAGCCGATCTCGGACAAATTCGTACGTCAATGAGCAGTTCTTC.

Worth noting for this clonotype: The junction and the germline gene differ at one end; a read error may be behind it. This chain joins TRBV5-1 and TRBJ2-4; a possible D gene is TRBD2 (7 bases). The germline CDR1 and CDR2 sequences are SGHRS and YFSETQ. This CDR3 has 13 residues. CDR3 coding DNA: TGCGCCAGCAGCGGGGGGGCCAAAAGCATTCAGTACTTC. As protein: CASSGGAKSIQYF. The full variable domain, with the rest looked up from reference TRBV5-1 and TRBJ2-4, is KAGVTQTPRYLIKTRGQQVTLSCSPISGHRSVSWYQQTPGQGLQFLFEYFSETQRNKGNFPGRFSGRQFSNSRSEMNVSTLELGDSALYLCASSGGAKSIQYFGAGTRLSVL.

This clonotype was detected a few times. The chain has TRBV12-3 or TRBV12-4 and TRBJ2-7; D not certain. Between the trimmed V and J ends, which lost 2 bases and 7 bases, there was a span of 12 bases. This CDR3 comprises 13 residues. The chain's CDR3 is CASSLFVMEEQYF. The CDR3 DNA sequence: TGTGCCAGCAGTTTATTCGTAATGGAGGAGCAGTACTTC.

In its sample, this clonotype was seen a few times. V is TRBV10-3 and J is TRBJ2-1; no definite D call. Germline lookup yields CDR1 ENHRY and CDR2 SYGVKD. V was trimmed by 10 bases and J by 4 bases, leaving 8 bases between them. The CDR3 contains 11 residues. The CDR3 bases are TGTGCCACAGGTCTTTACAATGAGCAGTTCTTC. Amino acid sequence: CATGLYNEQFF.

This clonotype has just a few counts. This sequence joins TRBV29-1 and TRBJ2-5, with D perhaps matching TRBD2 (5 bases). The CDR3 runs 12 residues. Trimming removed 2 bases from V and 5 bases from J, with 9 bases in between. CDR1 is SQVTM, CDR2 ANQGSEA, per germline. As DNA, the CDR3 is TGCAGCGTTGAAATTCCGGGGGAGACCCAGTACTTC. Translated, it gives CSVEIPGETQYF.

This chain links TRBV30 with TRBJ2-5; TRBD2 is a possible D gene (7 bases). CDR1 and CDR2 (germline): GTSNPN, SVGIG (reference sequence). V shed 4 bases and J shed 1 base, with 13 bases lying between them. There are 14 residues in the CDR3. The CDR3 bases are TGTGCCTGGAATGTCGGGGGGCCCCAAGAGACCCAGTACTTC. Protein sequence: CAWNVGGPQETQYF.

The V call is TRBV12-3 or TRBV12-4, the J call TRBJ2-3; the match to TRBD1 covers 8 bases. V lost 6 bases, J lost 4 bases, and 9 bases stayed unmatched. The CDR3 contains 15 residues. For the CDR3, the DNA is TGTGCCAGCAGCCCCCGGACAGGGTGGGCAGATACGCAGTATTTT. This codes for CASSPRTGWADTQYF.

This clonotype was observed a few times. The V and J genes are TRBV30 and TRBJ2-3, with D maybe TRBD2 (7 bases). Germline V gene data show CDR1 as GTSNPN and CDR2 as SVGIG (reference sequence). The CDR3 contains 17 residues. Trimming removed 5 bases from V and 0 bases from J, with 21 bases in between. The CDR3 coding sequence is TGTGCCTGGGGAGTGCGGGAGAGGGGGTCTAGCACAGATACGCAGTATTTT. Encoded protein: CAWGVRERGSSTDTQYF.

The chain couples TRBV6-6 to TRBJ1-5, with 7 bases matching TRBD1. CDR1 is MNHNY and CDR2 is SVGAGI in the germline V gene (reference sequence). The CDR3 extends over 15 amino acids. V shed 6 bases, J shed 6 bases, and the junction held 11 bases outside the gene matches. The CDR3: CASRLDREVSQPQHF. The DNA of the CDR3 is TGTGCCAGCAGACTCGACAGGGAGGTCAGTCAGCCCCAGCATTTT.

Turning to this clonotype: A clone one base away is much larger, so this may be a read error. J is TRBJ2-7 and V is TRBV20-1; D is ambiguous. The CDR3 loop spans 11 amino acids. Germline V gene data show CDR1 as DFQATT and CDR2 as SNEGSKA (reference sequence). CDR3 in DNA: TGCAGTGCTCTGAACACCTACGGGCAGTACTTC. It encodes CSALNTYGQYF.

A few counts support this clonotype. The CDR3 region has the DNA TGTGCCAGCAGCCAAGACAACAGGGGGCAGGAGACCCAGTACTTC. The encoded protein is CASSQDNRGQETQYF. J is TRBJ2-5 and V is TRBV4-2; 9 bases fit TRBD1. J gave up 5 bases and V 0 bases, and 4 bases lay outside the gene matches. Looked up from germline, CDR1 is LGHNA and CDR2 is YNFKEQ. The CDR3 is 15 amino acids.

The chain has TRBV12-2 and TRBJ1-2. TRBV12-2 is flagged as a pseudogene. CDR3 length: 11 residues. The CDR3, as DNA: TGTGCAAGTCGCTTAGCGCAAGGCTACACCTTC. It is translated as CASRLAQGYTF.

In its sample, this clonotype was seen once. J is TRBJ1-2 and V is TRBV5-1; D might be TRBD1 (5 bases). The CDR3 totals 16 residues. Germline assignment: CDR1 SGHRS and CDR2 YFSETQ. V dropped 4 bases and J dropped 4 bases, with 20 bases sitting between them. The CDR3 here is CASSESRGGGFYGYTF. The CDR3 DNA is TGCGCCAGCAGCGAATCCCGGGGGGGAGGTTTCTATGGCTACACCTTC. Full variable domain (remainder filled in from reference TRBV5-1 and TRBJ1-2): KAGVTQTPRYLIKTRGQQVTLSCSPISGHRSVSWYQQTPGQGLQFLFEYFSETQRNKGNFPGRFSGRQFSNSRSEMNVSTLELGDSALYLCASSESRGGGFYGYTFGSGTRLTVV.

The gene calls are TRBV24-1 and TRBJ2-1, with D possibly being TRBD1 or TRBD2 (5 bases each). The germline V and J ends were trimmed by 9 bases and 13 bases, with 30 bases remaining between them. CDR1 and CDR2 (germline): KGHDR, SFDVKD. The CDR3 spans 16 residues. The CDR3 is CATGDVPAGTKETQFF. CDR3 nucleotides: TGTGCCACCGGAGACGTCCCCGCCGGGACCAAAGAGACCCAGTTCTTC.

J is TRBJ2-1 and V is TRBV20-1; TRBD2 aligns across 13 bases. J lost 10 bases, V lost 0 bases, and 9 bases had no gene match. Germline values: CDR1 DFQATT, CDR2 SNEGSKA (reference sequence). The CDR3 is made up of 16 amino acids. The CDR3 sequence is CSARDVPGTSGAEQFF. The CDR3 DNA reads as TGCAGTGCTAGAGACGTGCCCGGGACTAGCGGGGCCGAGCAGTTCTTC.

This clonotype appeared once. One base away lies a much larger clone, so this may be a sequencing read error. This chain links TRBV20-1 with TRBJ2-7; no firm D call. Germline assignment: CDR1 DFQATT and CDR2 SNEGSKA (reference sequence). The CDR3 is 12 residues long. Trimming removed 4 bases at V and 7 bases at J, with 14 bases between. CDR3 in amino acids: CSAIGSYNEQYF. CDR3 nucleotide sequence: TGCAGTGCTATAGGCTCCTACAATGAGCAGTACTTC.

This rearrangement joins TRBV5-1 to TRBJ1-1; D gene unclear. Germline V gives CDR1 SGHRS, CDR2 YFSETQ. V lost 4 bases, J lost 4 bases, and 17 bases lay in between. The CDR3 has 15 residues. The CDR3 nucleotides are TGCGCCAGCAGCGCTTACGGGGATGGAAGCACTGAAGCTTTCTTT. It yields the protein CASSAYGDGSTEAFF.

This clonotype was seen more than once but under ten times. V usage is TRBV25-1 and J usage is TRBJ2-1; D gene ambiguous. CDR3 length equals 16 residues. Trimming took off 6 bases at V and 0 bases at J, with 15 bases between the two ends. Germline V CDR1 and CDR2: MGHDK, SYGVNS. DNA of the CDR3: TGTGCCAGCAGGGCTGCTGGGGTGGGCTCCTACAATGAGCAGTTCTTC. Protein: CASRAAGVGSYNEQFF.

This chain links TRBV7-3 with TRBJ2-4, with 8 bases fitting TRBD2. CDR3 length: 15 residues. The trim removed 5 bases at V and 6 bases at J, leaving 9 bases unmatched. Germline V gives CDR1 SGHTA, CDR2 FQGTGA. CDR3 sequence (DNA): TGTGCCAGCAGCCGGGAGGGGGGGAACCTAAACATTCAGTACTTC. Its protein product is CASSREGGNLNIQYF.

The chain combines TRBV20-1 with TRBJ1-6, with a tentative D call TRBD1 (6 bases). This CDR3 contains 15 residues. Germline V gene sequence: CDR1 DFQATT, CDR2 SNEGSKA (reference sequence). V dropped 6 bases and J dropped 6 bases, with 18 bases sitting between them. The CDR3 loop is CSAPSGGFGNSPLHF. DNA of the CDR3: TGCAGTGCCCCTAGCGGGGGCTTCGGTAATTCACCCCTCCACTTT.

The CDR3 region has the DNA TGCAGCGTTGGCTTTCGGACAAGGAGCTCCTACGAGCAGTACTTC. Translating gives CSVGFRTRSSYEQYF. V and J are TRBV29-1 and TRBJ2-7; possibly TRBD1 for D (5 bases). CDR1 and CDR2 (germline): SQVTM, ANQGSEA. The CDR3 runs to 15 residues. With 4 bases removed from V and 0 bases from J, the gap between germline ends came to 16 bases.

This clonotype was detected a few times. The chain links TRBV9 to TRBJ1-4, with D possibly being TRBD1 (5 bases). The CDR3 contains 14 residues. Germline-derived CDR1 and CDR2 are SGDLS and YYNGEE. With 0 bases removed from V and 8 bases from J, the gap between germline ends came to 11 bases. The CDR3 bases are TGTGCCAGCAGCGTAGGGATAGGGGAAGAAAAACTGTTTTTT. It is translated as CASSVGIGEEKLFF.